One sample yielded the 16 T cell receptor beta chains listed below, sequenced in a study of CD8 T cells in Susac syndrome (dated by TCRdb to the late 2010s). The library was produced with the immunoSEQ multiplex PCR assay. RNA was extracted using the RNeasy kit, and roughly 0.5 to 1 ug of the RNA was reverse transcribed with random hexamers. The public reads were run again by TCRdb, first through fastp at Q25 and then through MiXCR, and only productive beta chains were kept. Rows are combined by CDR3 protein, so each entry shows the most common genes and DNA. The sample contains about 210,000 distinct CDR3 sequences, around 96% of them found a single time. The ten largest clones take up 0.085% to 0.095% of the sample. Material for sequencing was CD4+ T cells from PBMCs. These receptors originate from a human donor with multiple sclerosis.

V gene TRBV29-1 combines with J gene TRBJ2-3; TRBD1 is a possible D gene (6 bases). This CDR3 contains 13 residues. From germline, CDR1 is SQVTM and CDR2 ANQGSEA. Trimming took 6 bases from V and 0 from J, leaving 10 bases between them. The CDR3 bases are TGCAGCGTCCGCAGGGGAAGCACAGATACGCAGTATTTT. Encoded protein: CSVRRGSTDTQYF.

This sequence joins TRBV24-1 and TRBJ2-1; maybe TRBD1 (5 bases). Per the germline V gene, CDR1 is KGHDR and CDR2 is SFDVKD. Trimming pared 5 bases from V and 9 bases from J, leaving 13 bases between. There are 13 residues in the CDR3. The DNA for the CDR3 is TGTGCCACCAGTGGGGTCAGGGATAGTGAGCAGTTCTTC. Amino acid sequence: CATSGVRDSEQFF.

This rearrangement joins TRBV20-1 to TRBJ1-5, with TRBD1 matching over 8 bases. The CDR3 runs 13 residues. The trim removed 6 bases at V and 6 bases at J, leaving 7 bases unmatched. Germline assignment: CDR1 DFQATT and CDR2 SNEGSKA (reference sequence). This CDR3 is CSAADRELQPQHF. The CDR3 DNA sequence: TGCAGTGCCGCGGACAGGGAACTTCAGCCCCAGCATTTT.

This chain connects TRBV6-6 to TRBJ1-4; TRBD1 aligns across 7 bases. V lost 5 bases, J lost 4 bases, and 4 bases stayed unmatched. Germline loops: CDR1 MNHNY, CDR2 SVGAGI (reference sequence). This CDR3 region has 14 residues. The CDR3 DNA reads TGTGCCAGCAGTCCCAGGGGGAGTAATGAAAAACTGTTTTTT. Its translation: CASSPRGSNEKLFF.

This chain uses TRBV3-1 with TRBJ2-2, with D perhaps matching TRBD1 (6 bases). This CDR3 contains 14 residues. V lost 5 bases, J lost 1 base, and 8 bases lay in between. The V gene's germline CDR1 is LGHDT and CDR2 YNNKEL (reference sequence). The chain's CDR3 is CASSGDKNTGELFF. CDR3 in DNA: TGTGCCAGCAGCGGGGACAAGAACACCGGGGAGCTGTTTTTT.

V usage is TRBV15 and J usage is TRBJ2-7; no reliable D call. The CDR3 runs 13 residues. Trimming took 3 bases from V and 0 from J, leaving 6 bases between them. Germline assignment: CDR1 LNHNV and CDR2 YYDKDF (reference sequence). In DNA, the CDR3 is TGTGCCACCAGCAGTGGTCCCTCCTACGAGCAGTACTTC. Translating it yields CATSSGPSYEQYF.

The CDR3 reads CSVDPGGSRQTQYF. The CDR3 DNA reads TGCAGCGTTGACCCAGGCGGGTCCCGGCAGACCCAGTACTTC. The J gene is TRBJ2-5, the V gene TRBV29-1, with D possibly TRBD2 on 5 matching bases. The CDR3 loop spans 14 amino acids. Germline V gene lookup returns CDR1 SQVTM and CDR2 ANQGSEA. Trimming shortened V by 3 bases and J by 6 bases, and 17 bases separated the two germline ends.

The rearrangement links TRBV29-1 to TRBJ1-2; D is unresolved. The CDR3 contains 14 residues. CDR1 and CDR2 (germline): SQVTM, ANQGSEA. V lost 3 bases, J lost 6 bases, and 17 bases lay in between. The CDR3 nucleotides read TGCAGCGTTGACGCCCGGTCCGCACGGGATGGCTACACCTTC. Translation: CSVDARSARDGYTF.

The chain employs TRBV10-3 and TRBJ1-6, with D possibly TRBD1 on 5 matching bases. Trimming cost V 1 base and J 9 bases, with 13 bases left between them. The CDR3 is made up of 15 amino acids. Germline V CDR1 and CDR2: ENHRY, SYGVKD. In nucleotides, the CDR3 is TGTGCCATCAGTGAGTTGCCCACGGGGGGTTCACCCCTCCACTTT. Its protein product is CAISELPTGGSPLHF.

This chain joins TRBV3-1 and TRBJ1-5; 8 nucleotides align to TRBD1. CDR1 LGHDT and CDR2 YNNKEL come from the germline V gene (reference sequence). The CDR3 has 15 amino acids. V lost 1 base, J lost 2 bases, and 1 base stayed unmatched. CDR3 protein: CASSQAGQGNQPQHF. The CDR3 DNA reads TGTGCCAGCAGCCAAGCGGGACAGGGCAATCAGCCCCAGCATTTT.

On this clonotype: The CDR3 end shows no conserved phenylalanine or tryptophan, and so a read error is likely. The chain is built from TRBV6-6 and TRBJ2-5; 9 bases agree with TRBD1. The CDR3 extends over 14 amino acids. V shed 3 bases and J 5 bases; nucleotides not matched to a gene: 4. In germline, CDR1 is MNHNY, CDR2 SVGAGI (reference sequence). The CDR3 sequence is CASSYGTGFETQYL. CDR3 DNA: TGTGCCAGCAGTTATGGGACAGGGTTTGAGACCCAGTACCTC.

In regard to this clonotype: A junction end diverges from the germline sequence, so it may reflect a read error. The gene calls are TRBV12-3 or TRBV12-4 and TRBJ2-3; possibly TRBD2 for D (6 bases). CDR3 size: 16 residues. CDR3 protein: CASTLKRDFLTDTQYF. Here the CDR3 DNA reads TGTGCCAGCACTTTAAAACGGGACTTTTTGACAGATACGCAGTATTTT.

This chain links TRBV30 with TRBJ2-1; a possible D gene is TRBD2 (5 bases). The CDR3 runs 16 residues. V lost 2 bases and J 1 base, leaving 15 bases between the germline ends. Germline V gene sequence: CDR1 GTSNPN, CDR2 SVGIG (reference sequence). In DNA, the CDR3 is TGTGCCTGGAGTCCCGGCGGGTCTGTATCCTACAATGAGCAGTTCTTC. It encodes CAWSPGGSVSYNEQFF.

The chain uses TRBV20-1 and TRBJ2-7; 9 bases are shared with TRBD2. V lost 6 bases to trimming and J lost 3 bases; unmatched junction nucleotides: 9. Looked up from germline, CDR1 is DFQATT and CDR2 is SNEGSKA (reference sequence). This CDR3 has 14 residues. CDR3 coding DNA: TGCAGTGCGGGGAGGCGGGGGGGCAGCTACGAGCAGTACTTC. Residues: CSAGRRGGSYEQYF.

The chain couples TRBV28 to TRBJ2-4; possibly TRBD1 for D (7 bases). Germline-derived CDR1 and CDR2 are MDHEN and SYDVKM. The CDR3 contains 14 residues. Trimming shortened V by 4 bases and J by 5 bases, and 12 bases separated the two germline ends. In nucleotides, the CDR3 is TGTGCCAGCAGTTCTATCAGGGGGGAAAACATTCAGTACTTC. Its translation: CASSSIRGENIQYF.

V and J are TRBV15 and TRBJ2-7; the D is unclear. Germline V gives CDR1 LNHNV, CDR2 YYDKDF (reference sequence). Trimming removed 3 bases at V and 5 bases at J, with 8 bases between. This CDR3 spans 12 amino acids. The CDR3 nucleotides are TGTGCCACCAGCAGGGCTAGGGACGAGCAGTACTTC. Its protein product is CATSRARDEQYF.